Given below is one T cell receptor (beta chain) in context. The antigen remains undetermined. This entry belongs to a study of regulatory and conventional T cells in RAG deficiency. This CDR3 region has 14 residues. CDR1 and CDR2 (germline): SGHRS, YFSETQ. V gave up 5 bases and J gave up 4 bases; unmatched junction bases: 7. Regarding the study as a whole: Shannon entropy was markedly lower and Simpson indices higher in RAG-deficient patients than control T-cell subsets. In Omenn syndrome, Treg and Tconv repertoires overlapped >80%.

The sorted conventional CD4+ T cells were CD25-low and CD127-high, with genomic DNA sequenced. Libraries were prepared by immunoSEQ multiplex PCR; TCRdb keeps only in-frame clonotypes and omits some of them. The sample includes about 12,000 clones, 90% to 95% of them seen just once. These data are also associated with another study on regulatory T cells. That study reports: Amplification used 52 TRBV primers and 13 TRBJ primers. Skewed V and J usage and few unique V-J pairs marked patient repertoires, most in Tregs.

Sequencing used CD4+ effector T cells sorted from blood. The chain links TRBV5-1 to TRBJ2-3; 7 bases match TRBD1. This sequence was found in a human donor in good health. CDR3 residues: CASRSGQQADTQYF. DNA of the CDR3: TGCGCCAGCAGGTCGGGACAGCAAGCAGATACGCAGTATTTT. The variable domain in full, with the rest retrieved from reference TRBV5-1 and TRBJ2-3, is KAGVTQTPRYLIKTRGQQVTLSCSPISGHRSVSWYQQTPGQGLQFLFEYFSETQRNKGNFPGRFSGRQFSNSRSEMNVSTLELGDSALYLCASRSGQQADTQYFGPGTRLTVL.